This T cell receptor beta chain was sequenced in a study of CD8 T cells in Susac syndrome. Findings and caveats of the study: Some 17 Susac-specific public clones were found in total CD8+ repertoires and four to six in CD8+ TEMRA repertoires. CD8+ clones in Susac expanded most in TEMRA cells and active patients.

V shed 4 bases and J 4 bases; nucleotides not matched to a gene: 6. This CDR3 is built from 14 residues. Germline CDR1 SGHRS, CDR2 YFSETQ. When the RNA was reverse transcribed, random hexamers were used with an input of roughly 0.45 to 1 ug. Amplification of TCR beta CDR3 was carried out by immunoSEQ multiplex PCR, which covered 54 Vbeta and 13 Jbeta segments. TCRdb passed the immunoSEQ multiplex PCR reads through MiXCR, listing each CDR3 protein once. The sample holds some 130,000 distinct CDR3 sequences; 95% are singletons and the top ten take roughly 0.2%. TCR beta was sequenced from blood CD8+ and CD4+ T cells. In regard to this clonotype: What it binds is not known.

This receptor was identified in a human donor with Susac syndrome. The material sequenced was CD8+ T cells from PBMCs. The V call is TRBV5-1, the J call TRBJ2-7, with TRBD1 identical over 9 bases. The CDR3 DNA reads TGCGCCAGCAGCATGGGACAGGGACCGTACGAGCAGTACTTC. Translating it yields CASSMGQGPYEQYF.